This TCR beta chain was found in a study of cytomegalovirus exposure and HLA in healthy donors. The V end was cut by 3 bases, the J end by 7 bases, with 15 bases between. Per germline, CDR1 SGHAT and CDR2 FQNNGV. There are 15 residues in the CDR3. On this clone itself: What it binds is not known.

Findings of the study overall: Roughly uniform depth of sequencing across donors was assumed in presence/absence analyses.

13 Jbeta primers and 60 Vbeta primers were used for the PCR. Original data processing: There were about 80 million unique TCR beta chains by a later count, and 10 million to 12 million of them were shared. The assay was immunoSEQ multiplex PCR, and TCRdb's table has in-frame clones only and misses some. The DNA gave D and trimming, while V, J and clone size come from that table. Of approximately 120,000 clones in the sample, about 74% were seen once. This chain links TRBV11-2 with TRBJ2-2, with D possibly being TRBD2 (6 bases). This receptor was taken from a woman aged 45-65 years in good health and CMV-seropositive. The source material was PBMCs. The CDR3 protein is CASSFLPGGHGELFF. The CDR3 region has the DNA TGTGCCAGCAGCTTCCTCCCCGGAGGGCACGGGGAGCTGTTTTTT.